A single sample gave rise to the 5 T cell receptor beta chains below, sequenced in a study of T cells after yellow fever vaccination. TCRdb processed the 5' RACE reads anew with MiXCR; each CDR3 protein has one entry. In the table there are 300,000 to 350,000 distinct CDR3 sequences, around 4.4% of which are singletons. This specimen was PBMCs, taken 15 days after the yellow fever booster vaccination. The receptors here all came from a man aged 18 to 30 who received the YFV17D yellow fever vaccine.

This sequence joins TRBV6-5 and TRBJ1-3, with unresolved D. The CDR3 sequence is 15 residues long. The germline CDR1 and CDR2 sequences are MNHEY and SVGAGI. V was clipped by 0 bases and J by 1 base, with 7 bases between them. The CDR3 sequence: CASSYSTGSGNTIYF. The CDR3 coding sequence is TGTGCCAGCAGTTACTCGACGGGGTCTGGAAACACCATATATTTT.

This clonotype was found many times. The chain couples TRBV7-2 to TRBJ2-7; D gene unclear. V was trimmed by 1 base and J by 3 bases, leaving 10 bases between them. The V gene's germline CDR1 is SGHTA and CDR2 FQGNSA. This CDR3 comprises 14 residues. CDR3 bases: TGTGCCAGCAGCTTAGAGGGTCCCTACTACGAGCAGTACTTC. Translation gives CASSLEGPYYEQYF.

CDR3 in DNA: TGTGCCACCAGTGACGACAGGGGGACTAAGAACACCGGGGAGCTGTTTTTT. This sequence encodes CATSDDRGTKNTGELFF. This chain connects TRBV24-1 to TRBJ2-2; 9 nucleotides line up with TRBD1. Germline loops: CDR1 KGHDR, CDR2 SFDVKD. This CDR3 has 17 residues. The junction had 6 bases not matched to a gene; V was cut back by 4 bases and J by 1 base.

This clonotype was seen a handful of times. J is TRBJ2-5 and V is TRBV6-2 or TRBV6-3; 8 bases map to TRBD2. The CDR3 is 16 residues long. Germline trimming cut 7 bases from V and 5 bases from J; bases unmatched to any gene: 15. Germline V gene data show CDR1 as MNHEY and CDR2 as SVGEGT. The CDR3: CASTPRGGHRWETQYF. The CDR3 region has the DNA TGTGCCAGCACCCCACGGGGGGGTCACCGATGGGAGACCCAGTACTTC.

There are a few counts of this clonotype. This chain connects TRBV6-2 or TRBV6-3 to TRBJ2-5, with 7 bases matching TRBD1. CDR1 is MNHEY and CDR2 is SVGEGT in the germline V gene. This CDR3 contains 15 residues. Trimming took 2 bases from V and 1 from J; bases not matched to a gene: 4. The CDR3 sequence is CASSYPRDSQETQYF. The CDR3 nucleotides read TGTGCCAGCAGTTACCCCCGGGACAGCCAAGAGACCCAGTACTTC.